These T cell receptor beta chains were read from a single sample in a study of cytomegalovirus exposure and HLA in healthy donors. Measured with immunoSEQ multiplex PCR; TCRdb has only the in-frame clones, and not every one. This repertoire shows 150,000 to 200,000 clones, about 82% found once; its top ten account for 2% to 2.5%. Sequencing was performed on PBMCs. These receptors all come from a man younger than 40 in good health and CMV-seropositive. Each CDR3 is given with its conserved first and last residue. The order of the fields is CDR3 DNA, CDR3 protein, V gene, J gene, clone size, D gene. D genes are given only for firm matches. Expanded clones get a size class; other rows say once, few or many, or leave the size out.

CDR3nt: TGCGCCAGCAGCTTGACCAGGGTAGACTATGGCTACACCTTC
CDR3aa: CASSLTRVDYGYTF
v_gene: TRBV5-1
j_gene: TRBJ1-2
abundance: -
d_gene: -

CDR3nt: TGTGCCAGCAGTGAATACAGGGGCACAGATACGCAGTATTTT
CDR3aa: CASSEYRGTDTQYF
v_gene: TRBV2
j_gene: TRBJ2-3
abundance: -
d_gene: -

CDR3nt: TGTGCCAGCAGTTGGGGGACAGGGGACTACGAGCAGTACTTC
CDR3aa: CASSWGTGDYEQYF
v_gene: TRBV6-5
j_gene: TRBJ2-7
abundance: -
d_gene: TRBD1

CDR3nt: TGCGCCAGCAGCCAAGGAGATAGACAGGGCAGGACTGAAGCTTTCTTT
CDR3aa: CASSQGDRQGRTEAFF
v_gene: TRBV4-3
j_gene: TRBJ1-1
abundance: few
d_gene: TRBD1

CDR3nt: TGCGCCAGCAGCCCCGCTGGCGGGGGCTACAATGAGCAGTTCTTC
CDR3aa: CASSPAGGGYNEQFF
v_gene: TRBV4-1
j_gene: TRBJ2-1
abundance: -
d_gene: TRBD2

CDR3nt: TGCGCCAGCAGCCAAGAGGACCGGGGCTACGAGCAGTACTTC
CDR3aa: CASSQEDRGYEQYF
v_gene: TRBV4-1
j_gene: TRBJ2-7
abundance: -
d_gene: -

CDR3nt: TGTGCCAGCCATCCCCAGGGGGACTATGGCTACACCTTC
CDR3aa: CASHPQGDYGYTF
v_gene: TRBV2
j_gene: TRBJ1-2
abundance: -
d_gene: TRBD1

CDR3nt: TGTGCCTGGAGTGTACGTGGCAGGGCTTATGGCTACACCTTC
CDR3aa: CAWSVRGRAYGYTF
v_gene: TRBV30
j_gene: TRBJ1-2
abundance: -
d_gene: -

CDR3nt: TGTGCCAGCAGCTTAGCGGAGGGTAGTATCCTCTACGAGCAGTACTTC
CDR3aa: CASSLAEGSILYEQYF
v_gene: TRBV7-2
j_gene: TRBJ2-7
abundance: -
d_gene: -

CDR3nt: TGTGCCAGCAGTTACTCGTCAGGTTCCTACGAGCAGTACTTC
CDR3aa: CASSYSSGSYEQYF
v_gene: TRBV6-5
j_gene: TRBJ2-7
abundance: -
d_gene: -

CDR3nt: TGCGCCAGCAGCCAAGAAGGCCCAGCGGGGAGTGAGCAGTTCTTC
CDR3aa: CASSQEGPAGSEQFF
v_gene: TRBV4-1
j_gene: TRBJ2-1
abundance: -
d_gene: TRBD2

CDR3nt: TGCGCCAGCAGTGCCCTGAAGGGGTTCTCGAATGAGCAGTTCTTC
CDR3aa: CASSALKGFSNEQFF
v_gene: TRBV10-2
j_gene: TRBJ2-1
abundance: -
d_gene: -

CDR3nt: TGCGCCAGCAGCCAAGATTGGGGGGATCAGCCCCAGCATTTT
CDR3aa: CASSQDWGDQPQHF
v_gene: TRBV4-3
j_gene: TRBJ1-5
abundance: -
d_gene: -

CDR3nt: TGTGCCAGCAGCCCGGGGGGGGAGGCCAAAAACATTCAGTACTTC
CDR3aa: CASSPGGEAKNIQYF
v_gene: TRBV9
j_gene: TRBJ2-4
abundance: -
d_gene: TRBD2

CDR3nt: TGTGCCAGCAGTACTGAAAAGCGGGGGGTCTACCAAGAGACCCAGTACTTC
CDR3aa: CASSTEKRGVYQETQYF
v_gene: TRBV28
j_gene: TRBJ2-5
abundance: -
d_gene: TRBD2

CDR3nt: TGTGCTAGTGGTTTGGTAGCCGGGACAGAGCATCAGCCCCAGCATTTT
CDR3aa: CASGLVAGTEHQPQHF
v_gene: TRBV12-5
j_gene: TRBJ1-5
abundance: -
d_gene: TRBD1

CDR3nt: TGTGCCTCTGCCGAGCGGGGGAGCACAGATACGCAGTATTTT
CDR3aa: CASAERGSTDTQYF
v_gene: TRBV10-3
j_gene: TRBJ2-3
abundance: -
d_gene: TRBD2

CDR3nt: TGTGCCAGCAGCTTGGCCCGTCAGGGAATGAATGAAAAACTGTTTTTT
CDR3aa: CASSLARQGMNEKLFF
v_gene: TRBV5-5
j_gene: TRBJ1-4
abundance: -
d_gene: -

CDR3nt: TGTGCCAGCAGCTTAGTAGGACAGGGCCATAACTATGGCTACACCTTC
CDR3aa: CASSLVGQGHNYGYTF
v_gene: TRBV7-2
j_gene: TRBJ1-2
abundance: -
d_gene: TRBD1

CDR3nt: TGTGCCAGCTCACCTAGGGACAGGGGCCACAATGAGCAGTTCTTC
CDR3aa: CASSPRDRGHNEQFF
v_gene: TRBV18
j_gene: TRBJ2-1
abundance: -
d_gene: TRBD1

CDR3nt: TGTGCCAGCAGCGTCGGTAGAGCCTACGAGCAGTACTTC
CDR3aa: CASSVGRAYEQYF
v_gene: TRBV7-9
j_gene: TRBJ2-7
abundance: -
d_gene: -

CDR3nt: TGCGCCAGCAGCGTAGGACAGGGGGGTTACACTGAAGCTTTCTTT
CDR3aa: CASSVGQGGYTEAFF
v_gene: TRBV5-1
j_gene: TRBJ1-1
abundance: -
d_gene: TRBD1

CDR3nt: TGTGCCAGTACCTACAGGGTGACGAACACTGAAGCTTTCTTT
CDR3aa: CASTYRVTNTEAFF
v_gene: TRBV19
j_gene: TRBJ1-1
abundance: -
d_gene: -

CDR3nt: TGTGCCAGCAGCTCCTTAAACATTCAGTACTTC
CDR3aa: CASSSLNIQYF
v_gene: TRBV7-2
j_gene: TRBJ2-4
abundance: -
d_gene: -

CDR3nt: TGCAGCGTTGAGGAACAGTTCAGCGAGACCCAGTACTTC
CDR3aa: CSVEEQFSETQYF
v_gene: TRBV29-1
j_gene: TRBJ2-5
abundance: -
d_gene: -

CDR3nt: TGTGCCAGCAGCGCCGGGGACAGGGGCGGGGATGAAGCTTTCTTT
CDR3aa: CASSAGDRGGDEAFF
v_gene: TRBV9
j_gene: TRBJ1-1
abundance: -
d_gene: TRBD1

CDR3nt: TGTGCCAGCAGCCCCGGCAGGGGGTTAGCGCCCCAGCATTTT
CDR3aa: CASSPGRGLAPQHF
v_gene: TRBV7-9
j_gene: TRBJ1-5
abundance: -
d_gene: TRBD1

CDR3nt: TGTGCCAGCAGCCTACAGACAGGAACCTACGAGCAGTACTTC
CDR3aa: CASSLQTGTYEQYF
v_gene: TRBV7-2
j_gene: TRBJ2-7
abundance: -
d_gene: -

CDR3nt: TGTGCCAGCAGCTCTATACAGGGGGAACGTGAGACCCAGTACTTC
CDR3aa: CASSSIQGERETQYF
v_gene: TRBV7-9
j_gene: TRBJ2-5
abundance: -
d_gene: TRBD1

CDR3nt: TGTGCCAGCAGTTTAGTCCAGGGACTAGGCTCCTACGAGCAGTACTTC
CDR3aa: CASSLVQGLGSYEQYF
v_gene: TRBV27
j_gene: TRBJ2-7
abundance: -
d_gene: TRBD2

CDR3nt: TGTGCCAGCAGCTCACTACTGACAGGGGGAATTCGAGTTGGCACAGATACGCAGTATTTT
CDR3aa: CASSSLLTGGIRVGTDTQYF
v_gene: TRBV13
j_gene: TRBJ2-3
abundance: -
d_gene: TRBD1

CDR3nt: TGTGCCAGCAGCTTCCGGGGGGAAAGCTCCTACGAGCAGTACTTC
CDR3aa: CASSFRGESSYEQYF
v_gene: TRBV13
j_gene: TRBJ2-7
abundance: once
d_gene: TRBD2

CDR3nt: TGTGCCAGCAGCTCCAGCGGTCCAGTCTGGGACTATGGCTACACCTTC
CDR3aa: CASSSSGPVWDYGYTF
v_gene: TRBV7-2
j_gene: TRBJ1-2
abundance: once
d_gene: -

CDR3nt: TGTGCCAGCAGTTTATCCAGGGTCTCCTACAATGAGCAGTTCTTC
CDR3aa: CASSLSRVSYNEQFF
v_gene: TRBV27
j_gene: TRBJ2-1
abundance: -
d_gene: -

CDR3nt: TGCAGCGTAGCCTCGGGACTAGCCCAAGAGACCCAGTACTTC
CDR3aa: CSVASGLAQETQYF
v_gene: TRBV29-1
j_gene: TRBJ2-5
abundance: once
d_gene: TRBD2

CDR3nt: TGTGCCAGCAGCTTGGACAGGGGTCAGCCCCAGCATTTT
CDR3aa: CASSLDRGQPQHF
v_gene: TRBV7-8
j_gene: TRBJ1-5
abundance: few
d_gene: TRBD1

CDR3nt: TGTGCCAGCAATCCCGGGTCGGGACAGTCCTATGGCTACACCTTC
CDR3aa: CASNPGSGQSYGYTF
v_gene: TRBV27
j_gene: TRBJ1-2
abundance: once
d_gene: TRBD1

CDR3nt: TGTGCCAGCAGCGTAGTGGTAGCGGGGGAAGGTGAGCAGTTCTTC
CDR3aa: CASSVVVAGEGEQFF
v_gene: TRBV9
j_gene: TRBJ2-1
abundance: -
d_gene: TRBD2

CDR3nt: TGTGCCAGCAGCGTAGGTAGGGGTATCGCCGGGGAGCTGTTTTTT
CDR3aa: CASSVGRGIAGELFF
v_gene: TRBV9
j_gene: TRBJ2-2
abundance: -
d_gene: -

CDR3nt: TGTGCCAGCAGCTTAGGGGAGGCCGGGACGCTTTCCTACAATGAGCAGTTCTTC
CDR3aa: CASSLGEAGTLSYNEQFF
v_gene: TRBV7-6
j_gene: TRBJ2-1
abundance: -
d_gene: -

CDR3nt: TGTGCCAGCAGTGAAGTCCGTCTCACAGATACGCAGTATTTT
CDR3aa: CASSEVRLTDTQYF
v_gene: TRBV25-1
j_gene: TRBJ2-3
abundance: -
d_gene: -

CDR3nt: TGTGCCAGCAGAGGACTAGGTGGTTCCTACGAGCAGTACTTC
CDR3aa: CASRGLGGSYEQYF
v_gene: TRBV27
j_gene: TRBJ2-7
abundance: -
d_gene: TRBD2

CDR3nt: TGTGCCAGCAGCGCAAAGACTAGGGTCGATACGCAGTATTTT
CDR3aa: CASSAKTRVDTQYF
v_gene: TRBV9
j_gene: TRBJ2-3
abundance: -
d_gene: -

CDR3nt: TGTGCCAGTGGGGAGGGTAAGTTCCCCCCTGAAGCTTTCTTT
CDR3aa: CASGEGKFPPEAFF
v_gene: TRBV19
j_gene: TRBJ1-1
abundance: -
d_gene: -

CDR3nt: TGTGCCAGCAGCGTAGGAGGGTCATGGGGCGGGGAGCTGTTTTTT
CDR3aa: CASSVGGSWGGELFF
v_gene: TRBV9
j_gene: TRBJ2-2
abundance: -
d_gene: -

CDR3nt: TGTGCCAGCTCTGGGAGAAAGAGCACAGATACGCAGTATTTT
CDR3aa: CASSGRKSTDTQYF
v_gene: TRBV9
j_gene: TRBJ2-3
abundance: -
d_gene: -

CDR3nt: TGCACCAGCAGCCAAGGGGTGGAGACCGGGGAGCTGTTTTTT
CDR3aa: CTSSQGVETGELFF
v_gene: TRBV1
j_gene: TRBJ2-2
abundance: -
d_gene: -

CDR3nt: TGTGCCAGCAGCTCGAGACTAGCGGGAACTGATACGCAGTATTTT
CDR3aa: CASSSRLAGTDTQYF
v_gene: TRBV7-8
j_gene: TRBJ2-3
abundance: -
d_gene: TRBD2

CDR3nt: TGTGCCAGCAGACCCGCAGGGAATTCACCCCTCCACTTT
CDR3aa: CASRPAGNSPLHF
v_gene: TRBV5-4
j_gene: TRBJ1-6
abundance: few
d_gene: -

CDR3nt: TGTGCCAGCAGCCACGGACAGCTATACGAGCAGTACTTC
CDR3aa: CASSHGQLYEQYF
v_gene: TRBV7-2
j_gene: TRBJ2-7
abundance: -
d_gene: -

CDR3nt: TGTGCCATCAGTGAGGACAGGGCGTCGGGCTACACCTTC
CDR3aa: CAISEDRASGYTF
v_gene: TRBV10-3
j_gene: TRBJ1-2
abundance: -
d_gene: TRBD1

CDR3nt: TGTGCCAGCAGCCTCCGGGACAGGACTAACTATGGCTACACCTTC
CDR3aa: CASSLRDRTNYGYTF
v_gene: TRBV7-2
j_gene: TRBJ1-2
abundance: -
d_gene: TRBD1

CDR3nt: TGTGCCAGCAGCCCGGGGTTGGGCTTGGGCAATGAGCAGTTCTTC
CDR3aa: CASSPGLGLGNEQFF
v_gene: TRBV7-2
j_gene: TRBJ2-1
abundance: -
d_gene: -

CDR3nt: TGCGCCAGCAGCAATTGGGGGACAGGAGACATGAACACTGAAGCTTTCTTT
CDR3aa: CASSNWGTGDMNTEAFF
v_gene: TRBV4-1
j_gene: TRBJ1-1
abundance: -
d_gene: TRBD1

CDR3nt: TGTGCCAGCAGCATGAGCGGGGCCGGCTACAATGAGCAGTTCTTC
CDR3aa: CASSMSGAGYNEQFF
v_gene: TRBV9
j_gene: TRBJ2-1
abundance: few
d_gene: TRBD2

CDR3nt: TGTGCCAGGGAGGGCAGGGGGCTAGGCGAGCAGTACTTC
CDR3aa: CAREGRGLGEQYF
v_gene: TRBV2
j_gene: TRBJ2-7
abundance: -
d_gene: TRBD1

CDR3nt: TGTGCCAGCAGGGGGGGGGCTGAAGCTTTCTTT
CDR3aa: CASRGGAEAFF
v_gene: TRBV7-9
j_gene: TRBJ1-1
abundance: -
d_gene: -